This T cell receptor beta chain derives from a study of CD8 T cells in ankylosing spondylitis. Findings and caveats of the study: Seemingly distinctive of ankylosing spondylitis blood was a TCR beta motif formed by eight highly homologous variants. Matched ankylosing spondylitis synovial fluid reportedly contained a significantly enriched population of disease-linked clones.

Using its own MiXCR run on the 5' RACE reads, TCRdb lists one record per CDR3 protein. In the table there are 250,000 or so distinct CDR3 sequences, roughly a quarter of which are singletons. Germline V CDR1 and CDR2: LGHDT, YNNKEL (reference sequence). This CDR3 has 14 residues. The V end lost 4 bases, the J end lost 5 bases, and 14 bases lay between the germline ends. In regard to this clonotype: Its cognate antigen is unknown.

The receptor was derived from a male donor with ankylosing spondylitis or in good health (not recorded which). The sequenced sample was blood, either unsorted or a sorted T cell fraction (not recorded which). The chain couples TRBV3-1 to TRBJ1-2; D is unresolved. CDR3 bases: TGTGCCAGCAGCCGAGCGGTGGGGTTGTATGGCTACACCTTC. It yields the protein CASSRAVGLYGYTF.